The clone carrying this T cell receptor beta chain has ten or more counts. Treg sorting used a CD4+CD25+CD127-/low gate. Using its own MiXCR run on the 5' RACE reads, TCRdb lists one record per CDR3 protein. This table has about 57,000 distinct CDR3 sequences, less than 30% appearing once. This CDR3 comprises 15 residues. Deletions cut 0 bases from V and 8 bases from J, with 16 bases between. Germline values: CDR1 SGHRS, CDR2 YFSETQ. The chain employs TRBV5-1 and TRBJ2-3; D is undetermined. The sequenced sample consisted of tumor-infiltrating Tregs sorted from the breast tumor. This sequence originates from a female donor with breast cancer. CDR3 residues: CASSLVTLDIGTQYF. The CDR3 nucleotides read TGCGCCAGCAGCTTGGTAACCCTAGATATAGGTACGCAGTATTTT.